This record concerns one T cell receptor beta chain sequence. What it recognizes is unknown. This specimen belongs to a study of cytomegalovirus exposure and HLA in healthy donors. For the study at large: T cells numbering around 180 million yielded approximately 120 million unique TCR beta sequences in an earlier analysis. Findings and caveats of the study: In a later analysis, V- and J-gene trimming of beta chains associated with a DCLRE1C missense variant, replicated independently. TCR beta sequences reportedly predicted most subjects' HLA-A and HLA-B alleles accurately.

60 Vbeta and 13 Jbeta primers were used in PCR. In the authors' workflow: Later, an analysis found roughly 80 million unique TCR beta chains, and roughly 10 million of these were shared. Here immunoSEQ multiplex PCR was the method, and the copy in TCRdb shows in-frame clones only, minus some. The V and J calls and clone size are taken from that table; D and trimming were inferred from the DNA. The sample lists some 120,000 clones, roughly 80% occurring once. CDR1 MGHRA and CDR2 YSYEKL come from the germline V gene. The CDR3 runs to 13 residues. Trimming cost V 0 bases and J 9 bases, with 9 bases left between them.

The chain couples TRBV4-1 to TRBJ1-5; D not certain. The clonotype was recovered from a man in his late teens or twenties in good health and CMV-seronegative. The sample comprised PBMCs. As DNA, the CDR3 is TGCGCCAGCAGCCAAGACGGGTTGTGGCCCCAGCATTTT. It translates to CASSQDGLWPQHF.